The 11 T cell receptor beta chains below all came from one sample that was sequenced in a study of shared clonotypes between healthy human individuals. TCRdb's copy holds only in-frame clones and misses some; the assay was immunoSEQ multiplex PCR. The table has approximately 2,200,000 clones, 85% to 95% seen once. The naive CD8 fraction comprised CD45RO-negative cells positively selected for CCR7 and excluded terminally differentiated effector memory CD45RA+ cells. The source material was naive CD8+ T cells from PBMCs. Receptor source: a young man in good health. Some clones in this sample may be carry-over from other donors' samples.

The chain is built from TRBV7-9 and TRBJ2-7, with TRBD1 identical over 8 bases. CDR3 length: 16 amino acids. V was clipped by 5 bases and J by 3 bases; unmatched bases: 12. Germline V gene lookup returns CDR1 SEHNR and CDR2 FQNEAQ (reference sequence). CDR3 region: CASSPTLGTGHYEQYF. In nucleotides, the CDR3 is TGTGCCAGCAGCCCAACCCTCGGGACAGGCCACTACGAGCAGTACTTC.

The rearrangement links TRBV7-5 to TRBJ1-4; the table's D gene call, TRBD1, was not cross checked with the DNA. TRBV7-5 is a listed pseudogene. This CDR3 is built from 16 residues. The CDR3 region is CVRSSTPEVTGEKLFF. The CDR3 bases are TGTGTCAGAAGCTCTACCCCGGAAGTCACAGGTGAAAAACTGTTTTTT.

The V and J genes are TRBV30 and TRBJ2-7, with TRBD1 as a possible D gene (5 bases). This CDR3 region has 14 residues. From germline, CDR1 is GTSNPN and CDR2 SVGIG (reference sequence). The V and J ends lost 3 bases and 6 bases respectively, with 18 bases between them. The CDR3 reads CAWSPRDLGSEQYF. CDR3 bases: TGTGCCTGGAGCCCCAGGGATTTAGGCTCCGAGCAGTACTTC.

The rearrangement uses TRBV7-8 and TRBJ2-1, with TRBD2 matching 8 bases. The germline V gene has CDR1 SGHVS and CDR2 FQNEAQ. V dropped 5 bases and J dropped 8; count of bases not matched to a gene: 20. The CDR3 covers 18 residues. This chain's CDR3 is CASSPRPSTGLVVDEQFF. The DNA for the CDR3 is TGTGCCAGCAGCCCGCGCCCATCTACGGGACTAGTGGTCGATGAGCAGTTCTTC.

The V call is TRBV10-3, the J call TRBJ1-1, with D uncertain. The CDR3 is made up of 13 amino acids. Germline V lookup: CDR1 ENHRY, CDR2 SYGVKD. Between the trimmed V and J ends, which lost 3 bases and 5 bases, there was a span of 10 bases. The CDR3 region has the DNA TGTGCCATCAGTGACCCGGGTGAAACTGAAGCTTTCTTT. Translation: CAISDPGETEAFF.

The chain couples TRBV5-6 to TRBJ2-7; D gene unclear. Trimming stripped 0 bases from V and 4 bases from J, with 8 bases between. Germline CDR1 reads SGHDT; CDR2 reads YYEEEE. The CDR3 length is 13 residues. In DNA form, the CDR3 reads TGTGCCAGCAGCTTGGTTGAGGCTTACGAGCAGTACTTC. It is translated as CASSLVEAYEQYF.

The V gene is TRBV4-2, the J gene TRBJ2-3; 9 nucleotides line up with TRBD2. The V segment lost 4 bases and the J segment 2 bases; nucleotides outside the gene matches: 13. Per germline, CDR1 LGHNA and CDR2 YNFKEQ. The CDR3 length is 18 residues. The CDR3 sequence: CASSLDHRLAGNTDTQYF. Written as DNA, the CDR3 is TGTGCCAGCAGCCTCGACCATCGTCTAGCGGGAAACACAGATACGCAGTATTTT.

The J gene is TRBJ2-5, the V gene TRBV19; D assignment may be TRBD1 or TRBD2 (5 bases each). The CDR3 covers 13 residues. Germline V gene data show CDR1 as LNHDA and CDR2 as SQIVND (reference sequence). Trimming shortened V by 5 bases and J by 5 bases, and 12 bases separated the two germline ends. CDR3 region: CASSGTTEETQYF. CDR3 bases: TGTGCCAGTAGTGGGACGACTGAGGAGACCCAGTACTTC.

The V and J genes are TRBV9 and TRBJ2-1; D perhaps matches TRBD1 (6 bases). This CDR3 region has 15 residues. Germline V gene lookup returns CDR1 SGDLS and CDR2 YYNGEE. The germline V and J ends were trimmed by 5 bases and 0 bases, with 12 bases remaining between them. The CDR3 loop is CASSTGGPSYNEQFF. The CDR3 DNA reads TGTGCCAGCAGTACTGGGGGCCCCTCCTACAATGAGCAGTTCTTC.

The V gene is TRBV6-6, the J gene TRBJ2-3; D unclear. CDR1 MNHNY and CDR2 SVGAGI come from the germline V gene (reference sequence). The V gene lost 2 bases and the J gene lost 3 bases, with 12 bases spanning the gap. The CDR3 runs 15 residues. CDR3 loop: CASSYQHVTTDTQYF. CDR3 DNA: TGTGCCAGCAGTTACCAACATGTGACGACAGATACGCAGTATTTT.

This CDR3 reads CATSRGRGYSNQPQHF. The CDR3 nucleotides read TGTGCCACCAGCAGAGGAAGGGGGTATAGCAATCAGCCCCAGCATTTT. The rearrangement uses TRBV15 and TRBJ1-5; perhaps TRBD1 as D (6 bases). Germline-derived CDR1 and CDR2 are LNHNV and YYDKDF (reference sequence). The CDR3 sequence is 16 residues long. The ends were cut back, 1 base at V and 0 bases at J, with 10 bases in the middle.